A single sample is the source of the 27 T cell receptor beta chains below, sequenced in a study of blood T cell repertoires in COVID-19. The repertoire was sequenced with immunoSEQ multiplex PCR; TCRdb's copy has only in-frame clones and lacks some. The sample includes 150,000 or so clones, over 75% of them seen just once. Sequencing was carried out using peripheral blood. The receptors stem from a woman aged 40 to 50 with acute or convalescent COVID-19.

A single count supports this clone. This chain connects TRBV28 to TRBJ1-1, with D unresolved. This CDR3 region has 14 residues. The V end was cut by 6 bases, the J end by 1 base, with 12 bases between. Germline values: CDR1 MDHEN, CDR2 SYDVKM. The CDR3 sequence: CASSQRRANTEAFF. The CDR3 DNA follows: TGTGCCAGCAGCCAGAGGCGGGCGAACACTGAAGCTTTCTTT.

The rearrangement joins TRBV4-1 to TRBJ2-1, with 9 positions matching TRBD2. Germline CDR1 MGHRA, CDR2 YSYEKL. The CDR3 runs to 16 residues. Unmatched junction bases numbered 2, after V lost 0 bases and J lost 2 bases. As DNA, the CDR3 is TGCGCCAGCAGCCAAGATTGGACTAGCGCCTACAATGAGCAGTTCTTC. It is translated as CASSQDWTSAYNEQFF.

The count of this clone is one. The chain links TRBV3-1 (or the pseudogene TRBV3-2) to TRBJ2-2; the match to TRBD1 covers 8 bases. The CDR3 is 18 amino acids. Germline CDR1 reads LGHDT; CDR2 reads YNNKEL (reference sequence). Germline trimming cut 1 base from V and 3 bases from J; bases unmatched to any gene: 10. CDR3 in amino acids: CASSQVLSGGSYTGELFF. CDR3 bases: TGTGCCAGCAGCCAAGTTTTATCAGGGGGCTCCTACACCGGGGAGCTGTTTTTT.

The rearrangement links TRBV9 to TRBJ2-5; 7 bases map to TRBD2. The germline gives CDR1 SGDLS, CDR2 YYNGEE. V gave up 4 bases and J gave up 5 bases; unmatched junction bases: 5. There are 13 residues in the CDR3. CDR3 loop: CASSPMRGETQYF. In nucleotides, the CDR3 is TGTGCCAGCAGCCCCATGCGGGGGGAGACCCAGTACTTC.

The chain couples TRBV7-8 to TRBJ2-1; D is unresolved. V lost 1 base and J 9 bases, leaving 13 bases between the germline ends. Germline CDR1 and CDR2: SGHVS and FQNEAQ. There are 14 residues in the CDR3. Here the CDR3 DNA reads TGTGCCAGCAGCTTAGATCCTACGTTCACTGAGCAGTTCTTC. Translating gives CASSLDPTFTEQFF. Together with reference TRBV7-8 and TRBJ2-1, the CDR3 gives the full variable domain: GAGVSQSPRYKVAKRGQDVALRCDPISGHVSLFWYQQALGQGPEFLTYFQNEAQLDKSGLPSDRFFAERPEGSVSTLKIQRTQQEDSAVYLCASSLDPTFTEQFFGPGTRLTVL.

This chain connects TRBV7-8 to TRBJ1-1, with 7 bases matching TRBD1. CDR1 SGHVS and CDR2 FQNEAQ come from the germline V gene. J was trimmed by 1 base and V by 4 bases; bases with no gene match: 6. The CDR3 sequence is 15 residues long. The CDR3 coding sequence is TGTGCCAGCAGCTCAACAGGGGATCAGAACACTGAAGCTTTCTTT. It yields the protein CASSSTGDQNTEAFF.

This sequence joins TRBV28 and TRBJ2-1; D might be TRBD2 (7 bases). V shed 5 bases and J shed 6 bases, with 20 bases lying between them. The germline CDR1 and CDR2 sequences are MDHEN and SYDVKM. The CDR3 covers 16 residues. CDR3 nucleotide sequence: TGTGCCAGCAGTAATGGGGGGGGCAGGATGGTCAATGAGCAGTTCTTC. It codes for CASSNGGGRMVNEQFF.

The rearrangement links TRBV18 to TRBJ1-2; D is unclear. V was clipped by 6 bases and J by 4 bases, with 9 bases between them. The CDR3 has 12 residues. Per germline, CDR1 KGHSH and CDR2 LQKENI. CDR3 residues: CASSSDFYGYTF. In nucleotides, the CDR3 is TGTGCCAGCTCGAGCGACTTCTATGGCTACACCTTC.

CDR3 amino acids: CSALTHPTGNTEAFF. In DNA, the CDR3 is TGCAGCGCTCTCACCCATCCAACAGGAAACACTGAAGCTTTCTTT. The genes are TRBV29-1 and TRBJ1-1; TRBD1 is a possible D gene (5 bases). The V gene's germline CDR1 is SQVTM and CDR2 ANQGSEA. Trimming cost V 7 bases and J 2 bases, with 20 bases left between them. The CDR3 length is 15 residues.

The chain is built from TRBV3-1 (or the pseudogene TRBV3-2) and TRBJ2-2; 9 bases are shared with TRBD2. The CDR3 spans 18 residues. Germline assignment: CDR1 LGHDT and CDR2 YNNKEL (reference sequence). J gave up 2 bases and V 0 bases, and 7 bases lay outside the gene matches. This CDR3 reads CASSQDPVAGANTGELFF. As DNA, the CDR3 is TGTGCCAGCAGCCAAGATCCGGTAGCGGGGGCCAACACCGGGGAGCTGTTTTTT.

V gene TRBV2 combines with J gene TRBJ2-7; D may be TRBD1 (5 bases). Trimming cost V 6 bases and J 6 bases, with 18 bases left between them. The CDR3 has 14 amino acids. From germline, CDR1 is SNHLY and CDR2 FYNNEI. The CDR3 protein is CASRARLVRGEQYF. CDR3 nucleotides: TGTGCCAGCAGGGCCCGGTTGGTTAGGGGCGAGCAGTACTTC.

The chain recombines TRBV30 with TRBJ1-4; tentatively, D is TRBD1 (6 bases). This CDR3 spans 14 amino acids. The germline V gene has CDR1 GTSNPN and CDR2 SVGIG (reference sequence). V lost 2 bases, J lost 8 bases, and 15 bases lay in between. The CDR3 spells CAWSSTGIEEKLFF. Written as DNA, the CDR3 is TGTGCCTGGAGTTCAACAGGGATAGAGGAAAAACTGTTTTTT.

The chain uses TRBV27 and TRBJ2-5; perhaps TRBD1 as D (6 bases). CDR1 and CDR2 from the germline V gene are MNHEY and SMNVEV (reference sequence). There are 17 residues in the CDR3. V dropped 6 bases and J dropped 0 bases, with 20 bases sitting between them. CDR3 in amino acids: CASRKLGGRADQETQYF. The DNA for the CDR3 is TGTGCCAGCAGAAAGTTAGGGGGACGGGCGGACCAAGAGACCCAGTACTTC.

This chain connects TRBV5-6 to TRBJ2-1; possible D gene TRBD2, 7 bases. This CDR3 has 15 amino acids. Between the trimmed V and J ends, which lost 0 bases and 6 bases, there was a span of 13 bases. Germline V gives CDR1 SGHDT, CDR2 YYEEEE. The CDR3 here is CASSLDGGRSNEQFF. CDR3 in DNA: TGTGCCAGCAGCTTGGACGGGGGGCGCAGCAATGAGCAGTTCTTC.

The chain is built from TRBV24-1 and TRBJ2-2, with 12 bases aligning to TRBD1. CDR3 length equals 16 residues. Germline V gives CDR1 KGHDR, CDR2 SFDVKD. V dropped 1 base and J dropped 7; count of bases not matched to a gene: 3. The CDR3 protein is CATSDFGTGGFGELFF. The DNA of the CDR3 is TGTGCCACCAGTGATTTCGGGACAGGGGGCTTCGGGGAGCTGTTTTTT.

This chain joins TRBV24-1 and TRBJ1-5; 9 bases map to TRBD1. The length of the CDR3 is 22 residues. Per germline, CDR1 KGHDR and CDR2 SFDVKD. Germline trimming cut 3 bases from V and 0 bases from J; bases unmatched to any gene: 20. CDR3 bases: TGTGCCACCAGTGATGCCGACCTGAGCTCTACAGGGGGCGTTTATAGCAATCAGCCCCAGCATTTT. Translated, it gives CATSDADLSSTGGVYSNQPQHF.

This clone was found a few times. V gene TRBV7-9 combines with J gene TRBJ2-7, with 11 bases identical to TRBD2. This CDR3 region has 15 residues. CDR1 and CDR2 from the germline V gene are SEHNR and FQNEAQ (reference sequence). J was trimmed by 6 bases and V by 6 bases; bases with no gene match: 10. The CDR3: CASRPTGTSGGEQYF. As DNA, the CDR3 is TGTGCCAGCAGACCCACCGGGACTAGCGGTGGCGAGCAGTACTTC.

The V and J genes are TRBV11-3 and TRBJ1-1; D gene unclear. Germline CDR1 and CDR2: SGHNT and YENEEA. The germline V and J ends were trimmed by 0 bases and 12 bases, with 23 bases remaining between them. The CDR3 has 16 amino acids. As DNA, the CDR3 is TGTGCCAGCAGCTTAGAAGGCCAAGCAGACTACAGTTATACTTTCTTT. It codes for CASSLEGQADYSYTFF.

The rearrangement uses TRBV6-5 and TRBJ1-6; the match to TRBD1 covers 7 bases. Germline-derived CDR1 and CDR2 are MNHEY and SVGAGI. This CDR3 has 15 amino acids. Trimming at V came to 3 bases and at J to 8 bases, leaving 7 bases not matched to a gene. CDR3: CASSYDRDRYSPLHF. The CDR3 nucleotides read TGTGCCAGCAGTTATGATAGGGACAGATATTCACCCCTCCACTTT.

The CDR3 DNA reads as TGTGCCAGCACAACGGGGGACTACACCTTC. Its translation is CASTTGDYTF. This chain connects TRBV2 to TRBJ1-2, with D perhaps TRBD1 (5 bases). Trimming took 7 bases from V and 10 from J, leaving 10 bases between them. CDR1 is SNHLY, CDR2 FYNNEI, per germline. This CDR3 has 10 amino acids.

V usage is TRBV29-1 and J usage is TRBJ1-2; D is ambiguous. Deletions cut 2 bases from V and 7 bases from J, with 17 bases between. Germline V gene data show CDR1 as SQVTM and CDR2 as ANQGSEA. CDR3 length: 14 residues. For the CDR3, the DNA is TGCAGCGTTGAACCGGCGGAGAATCTCTTTGGCTACACCTTC. It translates to CSVEPAENLFGYTF.

This rearrangement joins TRBV15 to TRBJ2-6; D perhaps matches TRBD1 (6 bases). Trimming removed 0 bases at V and 2 bases at J, with 11 bases between. The germline gives CDR1 LNHNV, CDR2 YYDKDF (reference sequence). The CDR3 extends over 17 amino acids. The CDR3 DNA reads TGTGCCACCAGCAGAGAGCTCAACAGGGCTGGGGCCAACGTCCTGACTTTC. This codes for CATSRELNRAGANVLTF.

In DNA form, the CDR3 reads TGTGCCAGCAGTGAGCAGGGGCACACCGGGGAGCTGTTTTTT. It specifies CASSEQGHTGELFF. The chain has TRBV6-1 and TRBJ2-2; TRBD1 is a possible D gene (6 bases). Germline-derived CDR1 and CDR2 are MNHNS and SASEGT. CDR3 length equals 14 residues. The V and J ends lost 3 bases and 3 bases respectively, with 8 bases between them.

The genes are TRBV7-8 and TRBJ2-7; the match to TRBD1 covers 9 bases. After removal of 5 bases from V and 4 bases from J, the junction contained 12 bases not matched to a gene. Germline CDR1 is SGHVS and CDR2 is FQNEAQ. This CDR3 contains 16 residues. CDR3 protein: CASSPTFGQGSYEQYF. The CDR3 DNA is TGTGCCAGCAGCCCGACTTTCGGACAGGGGTCTTACGAGCAGTACTTC.

CDR3 in DNA: TGTGCCACCAGTGCTACAGGGTGGGATGGCTACACCTTC. This sequence encodes CATSATGWDGYTF. V is TRBV24-1 and J is TRBJ1-2, with D maybe TRBD1 (6 bases). Germline CDR1 and CDR2: KGHDR and SFDVKD. V gave up 5 bases and J gave up 6 bases, with 12 bases separating them. This CDR3 contains 13 residues.

The V call is TRBV4-2, the J call TRBJ2-5, with D tentatively TRBD2 (6 bases). CDR3 length equals 16 residues. CDR1 is LGHNA and CDR2 is YNFKEQ in the germline V gene. The ends were cut back, 0 bases at V and 1 base at J, with 12 bases in the middle. The chain's CDR3 is CASSQDIVGGQETQYF. The CDR3 nucleotides read TGTGCCAGCAGCCAAGATATCGTGGGGGGCCAAGAGACCCAGTACTTC.

The chain joins TRBV5-4 to TRBJ2-7; 7 positions agree with TRBD2. Germline V gives CDR1 SGHNT, CDR2 YYREEE (reference sequence). This CDR3 has 15 amino acids. V dropped 0 bases and J dropped 2; count of bases not matched to a gene: 5. The CDR3 protein is CASSLGGGLTYEQYF. The CDR3 nucleotides are TGTGCCAGCAGCTTGGGCGGGGGATTGACCTACGAGCAGTACTTC. Complete variable domain (other parts from reference TRBV5-4 and TRBJ2-7): ETGVTQSPTHLIKTRGQQVTLRCSSQSGHNTVSWYQQALGQGPQFIFQYYREEENGRGNFPPRFSGLQFPNYSSELNVNALELDDSALYLCASSLGGGLTYEQYFGPGTRLTVT.